This T cell receptor (beta chain) derives from a study of blood T cell repertoires in COVID-19. Study overall: The United States, Italy and Spain supplied acute and convalescent COVID-19 samples.

Clones were read by immunoSEQ multiplex PCR, and TCRdb kept only the in-frame ones, dropping some. The table shows approximately 160,000 clones, with about 88% occurring only once. Germline CDR1 and CDR2: SQVTM and ANQGSEA. CDR3 length: 13 residues. J gave up 7 bases and V 7 bases, and 3 bases lay outside the gene matches. One Seattle source followed patients from active infection through their disease course. In this sample, this clone turned up once. The chain carries TRBV29-1 and TRBJ2-2; 13 bases are shared with TRBD2. What was sequenced was peripheral blood. The sequence derives from an older woman with COVID-19, enrolled during active disease. The DNA for the CDR3 is TGCAGCGGCAGGACTAGCGGGAGCGGGGAGCTGTTTTTT. It translates to CSGRTSGSGELFF.